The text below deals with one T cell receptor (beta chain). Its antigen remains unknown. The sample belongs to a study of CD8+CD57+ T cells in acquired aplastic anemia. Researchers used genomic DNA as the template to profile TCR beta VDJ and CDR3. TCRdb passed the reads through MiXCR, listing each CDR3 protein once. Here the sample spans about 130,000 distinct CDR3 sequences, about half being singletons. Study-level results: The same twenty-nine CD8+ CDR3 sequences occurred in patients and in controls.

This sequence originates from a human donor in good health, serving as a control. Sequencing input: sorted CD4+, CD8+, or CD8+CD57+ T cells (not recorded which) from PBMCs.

CDR3 DNA sequence: TGTGCCAGCAGTTACGGATTACTATTCCAAGAGACCCAGTACTTC. It yields the protein CASSYGLLFQETQYF. V is TRBV6-5 and J is TRBJ2-5; D uncertain. This CDR3 is 15 amino acids long. V lost 2 bases and J 1 base, leaving 11 bases between the germline ends. The V gene's germline CDR1 is MNHEY and CDR2 SVGAGI.